One and the same sample provided the 25 T cell receptor beta chains below, sequenced in a study of blood T cell repertoires in COVID-19. Profiled with immunoSEQ multiplex PCR; TCRdb holds only in-frame clones, not every one. The table lists around 47,000 clones, about 85% of them singletons, with around 6.6% in the top ten. Sequenced sample: peripheral blood. The source of these receptors is a man in his 70s with active COVID-19.

The chain combines TRBV29-1 with TRBJ2-2; 9 nucleotides line up with TRBD1. The germline gives CDR1 SQVTM, CDR2 ANQGSEA. There are 14 residues in the CDR3. J lost 3 bases, V lost 6 bases, and 5 bases had no gene match. For the CDR3, the DNA is TGCAGCGTGGGACAGGGAGGCTACACCGGGGAGCTGTTTTTT. Translation gives CSVGQGGYTGELFF.

This clone was seen a single time. This rearrangement joins TRBV2 to TRBJ2-7; D remains unclear. The CDR3 covers 14 residues. V shed 8 bases and J shed 1 base, with 15 bases lying between them. The germline CDR1 and CDR2 sequences are SNHLY and FYNNEI. CDR3 coding DNA: TGTGCCAGCGATACCGGGTTACCTTCCTACGAGCAGTACTTC. Translated: CASDTGLPSYEQYF.

The rearrangement uses TRBV12-3 or TRBV12-4 and TRBJ2-7; D call uncertain. The V end was cut by 3 bases, the J end by 4 bases, with 10 bases between. This CDR3 has 13 residues. The CDR3 bases are TGTGCCAGCAGTTTGGGCCCGCAGTACGAGCAGTACTTC. Protein product: CASSLGPQYEQYF.

CDR3 DNA: TGTGCCAGCAGCTTAGAATCCGGAGGTTTATACGCGGAGTACTTC. It is translated as CASSLESGGLYAEYF. The chain employs TRBV7-2 and TRBJ2-7; a possible D gene is TRBD2 (5 bases). Trimming removed 1 base at V and 11 bases at J, with 21 bases between. Germline CDR1 SGHTA, CDR2 FQGNSA. CDR3 size: 15 residues.

V usage is TRBV3-1 (or the pseudogene TRBV3-2) and J usage is TRBJ1-5, with no clear D. V was clipped by 1 base and J by 0 bases, with 7 bases between them. CDR1 is LGHDT, CDR2 YNNKEL, per germline (reference sequence). CDR3 length: 15 amino acids. CDR3 in amino acids: CASSQGGSSNQPQHF. The CDR3 DNA sequence: TGTGCCAGCAGCCAAGGTGGCAGTAGCAATCAGCCCCAGCATTTT.

This clone has only one observation. The chain employs TRBV5-4 and TRBJ2-3, with TRBD2 identical over 10 bases. There are 18 residues in the CDR3. Germline CDR1 and CDR2: SGHNT and YYREEE (reference sequence). Trimming removed 4 bases from V and 4 bases from J; junction bases left unmatched: 15. In DNA form, the CDR3 reads TGTGCCAGCAGCGGGTGGGGTCTGGTAGCGGGGGGTGCAGATACGCAGTATTTT. The encoded protein is CASSGWGLVAGGADTQYF.

This clone has a single count. DNA of the CDR3: TGTGCCAGCAGCCCGTCCTATGAAGCTTTCTTT. Protein: CASSPSYEAFF. The V and J genes are TRBV13 and TRBJ1-1; D remains ambiguous. Germline CDR1 is PRHDT and CDR2 is FYEKMQ (reference sequence). V lost 5 bases and J 7 bases, leaving 8 bases between the germline ends. This CDR3 has 11 residues.

This clone occurred once. This chain connects TRBV19 to TRBJ2-6; a possible D gene is TRBD2 (5 bases). Germline V gene data show CDR1 as LNHDA and CDR2 as SQIVND (reference sequence). The CDR3 consists of 17 residues. V lost 4 bases and J lost 0, with 13 bases in between. The CDR3 sequence is CASSNEGRFSGANVLTF. In DNA form, the CDR3 reads TGTGCCAGTAGTAATGAGGGAAGGTTCTCTGGGGCCAACGTCCTGACTTTC.

The chain combines TRBV21-1 with TRBJ2-1; TRBD2, as called in the table, went unchecked against the DNA. TRBV21-1 is listed as a pseudogene. The CDR3 covers 14 residues. The CDR3 is CASSKRSSYNEQFF. The CDR3 DNA follows: TGTGCCAGCAGCAAGAGATCCTCCTACAATGAGCAGTTCTTC.

This chain links TRBV9 with TRBJ1-1; no reliable D call. The germline CDR1 and CDR2 sequences are SGDLS and YYNGEE. This CDR3 is built from 14 residues. V lost 0 bases and J lost 0, with 6 bases in between. CDR3 region: CASSVAPVNTEAFF. The CDR3 DNA follows: TGTGCCAGCAGCGTAGCACCGGTGAACACTGAAGCTTTCTTT.

This chain connects TRBV29-1 to TRBJ1-2; tentative D call: TRBD1 (5 bases). Trimming took off 5 bases at V and 8 bases at J, with 21 bases between the two ends. CDR1 is SQVTM, CDR2 ANQGSEA, per germline. This CDR3 is 14 amino acids long. CDR3 nucleotide sequence: TGCAGCGTTCGGTCTCAGGGTGGAGGGTTAGGCTACACCTTC. Amino acid sequence: CSVRSQGGGLGYTF.

This chain joins TRBV5-4 and TRBJ2-5; the match to TRBD2 covers 9 bases. Germline V gives CDR1 SGHNT, CDR2 YYREEE (reference sequence). The CDR3 is made up of 17 amino acids. V shed 2 bases and J 1 base; nucleotides not matched to a gene: 9. CDR3 DNA sequence: TGTGCCAGCAGCTTAGGAGGCGGTAGCGGGGGCCAAGAGACCCAGTACTTC. This codes for CASSLGGGSGGQETQYF.

The rearrangement uses TRBV29-1 and TRBJ2-4; a weak D match, TRBD1 (5 bases). V shed 2 bases and J shed 15 bases, with 14 bases lying between them. In germline, CDR1 is SQVTM, CDR2 ANQGSEA. The CDR3 length is 11 residues. CDR3 loop: CSVERGILRYF. The CDR3 coding sequence is TGCAGCGTTGAAAGGGGAATCCTGCGGTACTTC.

The chain carries TRBV9 and TRBJ2-7; D is possibly TRBD1 (5 bases). The V gene lost 2 bases and the J gene lost 6 bases, with 15 bases spanning the gap. Per the germline V gene, CDR1 is SGDLS and CDR2 is YYNGEE. The CDR3 length is 14 residues. The CDR3 loop is CASSVLNSGPEQYF. CDR3 nucleotide sequence: TGTGCCAGCAGCGTTCTTAATTCAGGGCCCGAGCAGTACTTC.

This chain links TRBV19 with TRBJ1-2; D not certain. Germline V gives CDR1 LNHDA, CDR2 SQIVND (reference sequence). V was trimmed by 5 bases and J by 5 bases, leaving 15 bases between them. The CDR3 runs 14 residues. CDR3 coding DNA: TGTGCCAGTAGTGCCGCTCCCGAGCTTTATGGCTACACCTTC. Residues: CASSAAPELYGYTF.

This chain connects TRBV2 to TRBJ2-7; TRBD1 aligns across 10 bases. V shed 5 bases and J 4 bases; nucleotides not matched to a gene: 8. CDR1 SNHLY and CDR2 FYNNEI come from the germline V gene. CDR3 length: 15 residues. The DNA for the CDR3 is TGTGCCAGCAGTTCTCCGGGACAGGGGCATTACGAGCAGTACTTC. It specifies CASSSPGQGHYEQYF.

The chain recombines TRBV18 with TRBJ2-2, with 12 bases lining up with TRBD2. Germline CDR1 is KGHSH and CDR2 is LQKENI. J gave up 2 bases and V 3 bases, and 4 bases lay outside the gene matches. The CDR3 has 17 residues. The CDR3 DNA is TGTGCCAGCTCACCTAGGACTAGCGGGGATAACACCGGGGAGCTGTTTTTT. This sequence encodes CASSPRTSGDNTGELFF.

The chain uses TRBV27 and TRBJ2-5, with 8 nucleotides matching TRBD1. CDR1 MNHEY and CDR2 SMNVEV come from the germline V gene (reference sequence). This CDR3 region has 13 residues. After removal of 2 bases from V and 10 bases from J, the junction contained 6 bases not matched to a gene. In nucleotides, the CDR3 is TGTGCCAGCAGTTTACTTGGGGACAGGCACCAGTACTTC. Translation gives CASSLLGDRHQYF.

This chain joins TRBV3-1 (or the pseudogene TRBV3-2) and TRBJ2-5, with 7 bases matching TRBD2. This CDR3 has 15 residues. J gave up 2 bases and V 5 bases, and 8 bases lay outside the gene matches. In germline, CDR1 is LGHDT, CDR2 YNNKEL (reference sequence). The CDR3 loop reads CASSSSGGSQETQYF. CDR3 nucleotide sequence: TGTGCCAGCAGCTCCTCCGGGGGGTCACAAGAGACCCAGTACTTC.

V is TRBV9 and J is TRBJ1-1, with 8 nucleotides matching TRBD1. In germline, CDR1 is SGDLS, CDR2 YYNGEE. V trimming: 2 bases; J trimming: 2 bases; junction bases outside the gene matches: 2. The CDR3 is 14 amino acids. The DNA of the CDR3 is TGTGCCAGCAGCGTGACAGGGGTCAACACTGAAGCTTTCTTT. It is translated as CASSVTGVNTEAFF. Together with reference TRBV9 and TRBJ1-1, the CDR3 gives the full variable domain: DSGVTQTPKHLITATGQRVTLRCSPRSGDLSVYWYQQSLDQGLQFLIQYYNGEERAKGNILERFSAQQFPDLHSELNLSSLELGDSALYFCASSVTGVNTEAFFGQGTRLTVV.

V usage is TRBV6-5 and J usage is TRBJ2-3, with no clear D. The germline V gene has CDR1 MNHEY and CDR2 SVGAGI. V shed 6 bases and J shed 2 bases, with 9 bases lying between them. The CDR3 covers 13 residues. CDR3 coding DNA: TGTGCCAGCAGGTCAAATCCCACAGATACGCAGTATTTT. It codes for CASRSNPTDTQYF.

The rearrangement links TRBV3-1 (or the pseudogene TRBV3-2) to TRBJ1-3; D call uncertain. The CDR3 is made up of 12 amino acids. The V and J ends lost 6 bases and 4 bases respectively, with 7 bases between them. Germline-derived CDR1 and CDR2 are LGHDT and YNNKEL (reference sequence). The CDR3 nucleotides are TGTGCCAGCAGACGAGGAGGAAACACCATATATTTT. Translated, it gives CASRRGGNTIYF.

DNA for the CDR3: TGTGCCAGCAGCCAGGGCCTAAGCACTGAAGCTTTCTTT. Translation: CASSQGLSTEAFF. V is TRBV28 and J is TRBJ1-1; tentatively, D is TRBD1 (5 bases). Germline V gene data show CDR1 as MDHEN and CDR2 as SYDVKM. The germline V and J ends were trimmed by 6 bases and 4 bases, with 12 bases remaining between them. This CDR3 is 13 amino acids long.

This clone was counted only a few times. The rearrangement uses TRBV11-2 and TRBJ2-7; D is unclear. This CDR3 is 15 amino acids long. Germline CDR1 and CDR2: SGHAT and FQNNGV. The V and J ends lost 1 base and 0 bases respectively, with 10 bases between them. DNA for the CDR3: TGTGCCAGCAGCTTAGCTAGTGTCAGCTCCTACGAGCAGTACTTC. This sequence encodes CASSLASVSSYEQYF.

The V and J genes are TRBV3-1 (or the pseudogene TRBV3-2) and TRBJ1-1, with TRBD1 matching over 8 bases. With V trimmed by 7 bases and J by 5 bases, 6 bases remained unmatched. The CDR3 contains 13 residues. From germline, CDR1 is LGHDT and CDR2 YNNKEL (reference sequence). The CDR3 DNA is TGTGCCAGCACCCGGACAGGGTGGACTGAAGCTTTCTTT. This codes for CASTRTGWTEAFF.